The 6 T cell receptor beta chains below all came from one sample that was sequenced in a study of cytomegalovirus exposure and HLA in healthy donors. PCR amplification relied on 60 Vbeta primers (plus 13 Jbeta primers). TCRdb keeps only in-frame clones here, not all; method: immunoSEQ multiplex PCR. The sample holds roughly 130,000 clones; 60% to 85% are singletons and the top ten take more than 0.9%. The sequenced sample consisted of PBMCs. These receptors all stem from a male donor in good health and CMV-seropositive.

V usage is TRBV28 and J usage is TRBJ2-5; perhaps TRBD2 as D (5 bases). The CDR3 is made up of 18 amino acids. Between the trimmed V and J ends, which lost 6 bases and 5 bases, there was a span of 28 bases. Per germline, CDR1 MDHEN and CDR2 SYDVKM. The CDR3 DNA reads TGTGCCAGCAGCCCACGACACCCGGGGTCAATACTCTACGAGACCCAGTACTTC. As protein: CASSPRHPGSILYETQYF.

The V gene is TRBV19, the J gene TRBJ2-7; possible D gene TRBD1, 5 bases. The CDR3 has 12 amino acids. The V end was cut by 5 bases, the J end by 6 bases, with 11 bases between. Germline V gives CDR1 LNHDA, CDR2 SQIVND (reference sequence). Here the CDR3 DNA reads TGTGCCAGTAGTTTCCAGGGATCCGAGCAGTACTTC. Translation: CASSFQGSEQYF.

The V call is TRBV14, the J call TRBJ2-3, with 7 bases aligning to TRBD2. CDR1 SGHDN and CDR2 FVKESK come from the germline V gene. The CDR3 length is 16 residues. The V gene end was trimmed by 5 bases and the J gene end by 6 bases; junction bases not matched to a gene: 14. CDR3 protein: CASSDFQGGGTDTQYF. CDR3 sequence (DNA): TGTGCCAGCAGCGATTTCCAAGGCGGGGGTACGGATACGCAGTATTTT. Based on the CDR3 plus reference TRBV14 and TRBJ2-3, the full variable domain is EAGVTQFPSHSVIEKGQTVTLRCDPISGHDNLYWYRRVMGKEIKFLLHFVKESKQDESGMPNNRFLAERTGGTYSTLKVQPAELEDSGVYFCASSDFQGGGTDTQYFGPGTRLTVL.

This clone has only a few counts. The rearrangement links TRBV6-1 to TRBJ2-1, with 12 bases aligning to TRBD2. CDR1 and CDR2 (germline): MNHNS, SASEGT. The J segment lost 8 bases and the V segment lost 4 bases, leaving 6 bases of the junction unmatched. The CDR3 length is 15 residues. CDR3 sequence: CASSASSGGAHEQFF. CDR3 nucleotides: TGTGCCAGCAGTGCGTCTAGCGGGGGGGCCCATGAGCAGTTCTTC.

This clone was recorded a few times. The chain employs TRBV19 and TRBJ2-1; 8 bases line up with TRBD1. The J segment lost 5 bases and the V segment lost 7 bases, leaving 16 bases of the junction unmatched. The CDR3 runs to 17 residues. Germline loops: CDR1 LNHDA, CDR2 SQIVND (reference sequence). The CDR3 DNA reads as TGTGCCAGTACGGACAGGGAACCGACAAACTATCACAATGAGCAGTTCTTC. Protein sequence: CASTDREPTNYHNEQFF.

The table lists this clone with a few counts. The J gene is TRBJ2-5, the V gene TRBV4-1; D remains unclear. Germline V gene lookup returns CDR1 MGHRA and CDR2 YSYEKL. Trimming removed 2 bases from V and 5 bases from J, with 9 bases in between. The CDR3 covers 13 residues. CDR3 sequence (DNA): TGCGCCAGCAGCCAAACCCGCCGGGAGACCCAGTACTTC. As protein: CASSQTRRETQYF.